This TCR beta chain was captured by sequencing in a study of blood T cell repertoires in COVID-19 (dated by TCRdb to between 2020 and 2021). For the wider study: Samples from collaborators originated in the United States, Italy and Spain and spanned both the acute and convalescent phases of COVID-19. The prospective study material was composed of cDNA or gDNA derived from T cells, B-cell-depleted T cells, or PBMCs. Deeply sampled blood TCRbeta repertoires from subjects exposed to, actively infected with, or recovered from COVID-19 were included in the dataset. The repertoires were released in a freely available public database meant as a resource for research on the immune response to SARS-CoV-2. The samples were drawn from the first 160 participants of the ongoing ImmuneRACE study and from 1,254 subjects provided by 6 global collaborators. The sample metadata nearly always contained a de-identified subject ID, COVID-19 status, age in years and sex. Where HLA class I and class II types were available, the types were taken from metadata supplied by the sample provider, not from assay-based typing. What the research found in general, with its limitations: The quantity of clinical and demographic metadata differed by source and by participant and was supplied without curation.

In the prospective study, participants were about 18 to 100 years old, resided in around 25 geographic areas of the United States, and were enrolled through a virtual design. In the prospective study, participants were assigned to cohorts based on the clinical history participants reported in a screening survey and a study questionnaire. For ImmuneRACE Cohort 3, a participant was defined as recovered based on two consecutive negative NP/OP PCR tests, clearance by a healthcare professional, or resolution of symptoms. Mobile phlebotomists in the prospective study collected whole blood, serum and a nasopharyngeal or oropharyngeal swab from every participant. Participants in the prospective study had the option to provide additional blood draws and questionnaires over an approximately 2-month period. Before DNA extraction, blood samples from the prospective study were shipped at room temperature or frozen.

TCRbeta CDR3 regions were amplified from genomic DNA using the immunoSEQ Assay, a bias-controlled multiplex PCR. In the source study's methods: The number of nucleated cells in each sample was estimated by amplification of reference gene primers within the assay. To quantify the absolute abundance of each unique TCRbeta CDR3 rearrangement, sequence reads were collapsed and filtered. For each sample, productive Simpson clonality was calculated as the square root of Simpson's diversity index across productive rearrangements. The immuneACCESS repertoire file appears here via TCRdb, limited to in-frame rearrangements. These files lack a portion of the clones; in checked studies, under half of the deficit traces to unresolved V genes, and the cause of the others is not known. D and trimming come from the DNA, and the V and J calls and clone size come from that table. Counted in this sample were more than 300,000 clones; more than 85% of them appeared once. The ten top clones hold less than 20% of the sample.

Trimming removed 2 bases from V and 1 base from J, leaving 6 bases between the germline ends. The CDR3 runs 14 residues from the cysteine to the phenylalanine. Only the CDR3 DNA stays, 42 bases, in frame from base 1. The germline V gene (reference sequence) provides CDR1 MNHEY and CDR2 SMNVEV. Of note for this clone: Its antigen remains undetermined. Per-base quality was not reported, and no clone a single base away is much larger than it.

Sequenced sample: PBMCs or T cells enriched from blood (not recorded which). Rearrangement joined TRBV27 to TRBJ1-3, with the D gene not confidently named. This TCR derives from a woman younger than 45 who had recovered from COVID-19. The CDR3 reads as follows: CASSLAPSGNTIYF. The nucleotides read TGTGCCAGCAGTTTAGCGCCTTCTGGAAACACCATATATTTT.